Shown below are 8 T cell receptor beta chains from a single sample sequenced in a study of T cell clonotyping in hematopoietic cell transplantation. Generated by immunoSEQ multiplex PCR, the TCRdb table keeps only in-frame clones and is missing some. Of 11,000 to 15,000 clones in the sample, over 85% are singletons; the top ten hold approximately 4.9%. The sequencing used PBMCs, collected 30 days after allogeneic stem cell transplant. These receptor sequences come from a male patient aged 60 to 75 who had an allogeneic stem cell transplant from an unrelated donor, so the T cells may come from the graft donor. Some clones in this sample may be carry-over from other donors' samples.

The chain uses TRBV7-3 and TRBJ2-3, with D unclear. This CDR3 is 13 amino acids long. Germline V gives CDR1 SGHTA, CDR2 FQGTGA. Trimming took 3 bases from V and 2 from J, leaving 6 bases between them. CDR3 sequence reads: CASSLSPTDTQYF. The CDR3 DNA is TGTGCCAGCAGCTTGTCACCCACAGATACGCAGTATTTT.

This clone was seen just once. The chain has TRBV5-1 and TRBJ2-7; the D gene is possibly TRBD1 (6 bases). From germline, CDR1 is SGHRS and CDR2 YFSETQ. V dropped 4 bases and J dropped 3 bases, with 14 bases sitting between them. The CDR3 has 14 residues. This chain's CDR3 is CASSPGQPDYEQYF. In DNA form, the CDR3 reads TGCGCCAGCAGCCCAGGACAGCCAGACTACGAGCAGTACTTC.

This rearrangement joins TRBV5-1 to TRBJ1-6, with TRBD1 matching over 7 bases. J gave up 0 bases and V 4 bases, and 10 bases lay outside the gene matches. Germline V gene data show CDR1 as SGHRS and CDR2 as YFSETQ. The CDR3 runs to 18 residues. The DNA for the CDR3 is TGCGCCAGCAGCGCAGGGGACAGACTGAGCTCCTATAATTCACCCCTCCACTTT. As protein: CASSAGDRLSSYNSPLHF.

This clone appeared once. The rearrangement uses TRBV7-9 and TRBJ2-7, with TRBD2 matching 11 bases. V was clipped by 4 bases and J by 3 bases; unmatched bases: 14. Germline-derived CDR1 and CDR2 are SEHNR and FQNEAQ (reference sequence). CDR3 length: 18 amino acids. CDR3 residues: CASSWSSGTSGLNYEQYF. For the CDR3, the DNA is TGTGCCAGCAGCTGGAGTTCCGGGACTAGCGGACTAAACTACGAGCAGTACTTC. The full variable domain, rest sourced from reference TRBV7-9 and TRBJ2-7, is DTGVSQNPRHKITKRGQNVTFRCDPISEHNRLYWYRQTLGQGPEFLTYFQNEAQLEKSRLLSDRFSAERPKGSFSTLEIQRTEQGDSAMYLCASSWSSGTSGLNYEQYFGPGTRLTVT.

This chain connects TRBV19 to TRBJ1-2, with D uncertain. This CDR3 comprises 14 residues. The germline V gene encodes CDR1 LNHDA and CDR2 SQIVND (reference sequence). Trimming shortened V by 3 bases and J by 4 bases, and 12 bases separated the two germline ends. CDR3 sequence: CASSIIERPYGYTF. The CDR3 DNA sequence: TGTGCCAGTAGTATTATAGAAAGGCCCTATGGCTACACCTTC.

The genes are TRBV2 and TRBJ1-3; D is undetermined. CDR1 and CDR2 from the germline V gene are SNHLY and FYNNEI. Trimming took off 10 bases at V and 3 bases at J, with 16 bases between the two ends. The CDR3 runs 14 residues. CDR3 nucleotides: TGTGCCACCAAAGCAAGGCTGTTTGGAAACACCATATATTTT. Its translation: CATKARLFGNTIYF.

This clone appeared once. The rearrangement links TRBV7-2 to TRBJ2-1, with TRBD2 identical over 7 bases. This CDR3 has 14 amino acids. Germline trimming cut 3 bases from V and 6 bases from J; bases unmatched to any gene: 5. CDR1 and CDR2 (germline): SGHTA, FQGNSA. The CDR3 loop reads CASSFSGGGNEQFF. The CDR3 nucleotides are TGTGCCAGCAGCTTTAGTGGCGGGGGCAATGAGCAGTTCTTC.

The sample holds one count of this clone. CDR3: CASSFGQGSTEAFF. CDR3 coding DNA: TGCGCCAGCAGCTTCGGACAGGGAAGCACTGAAGCTTTCTTT. The J gene is TRBJ1-1, the V gene TRBV5-1; TRBD1 matches at 8 bases. This CDR3 has 14 residues. The V segment lost 2 bases and the J segment 4 bases; nucleotides outside the gene matches: 4. CDR1 is SGHRS and CDR2 is YFSETQ in the germline V gene. Together with reference TRBV5-1 and TRBJ1-1, the CDR3 gives the full variable domain: KAGVTQTPRYLIKTRGQQVTLSCSPISGHRSVSWYQQTPGQGLQFLFEYFSETQRNKGNFPGRFSGRQFSNSRSEMNVSTLELGDSALYLCASSFGQGSTEAFFGQGTRLTVV.